This T cell receptor (beta chain) emerged from a study of blood T cell repertoires in COVID-19. Clones were sequenced by immunoSEQ multiplex PCR, and TCRdb holds only the in-frame ones, with some missing. The table records 300,000 to 350,000 clones, 88% of them present only once. The Seattle site enrolled patients during active infection and followed them longitudinally. CDR1 is MDHEN, CDR2 SYDVKM, per germline. The CDR3 length is 13 residues. The V gene lost 2 bases and the J gene lost 7 bases, with 11 bases spanning the gap. The chain uses TRBV28 and TRBJ1-1, with unresolved D. Sequencing was performed on peripheral blood. This TCR was recovered from a woman between 65 and 79 years old with COVID-19, enrolled during active disease. DNA of the CDR3: TGTGCCAGCAGTTTAATAGAGAATAGTGAAGCTTTCTTT. Protein sequence: CASSLIENSEAFF.